The clone carrying this T cell receptor (beta chain) was counted many times. As yet, its antigen is unknown. This sample was included in a study of T cells in Graves' hyperthyroidism and ophthalmopathy. As for the study in general: Pretreatment peripheral blood was obtained at initial diagnosis.

Not enrolled were patients with uncontrolled infection, other autoimmune disease, pregnancy or lactation. The germline gives CDR1 LNHDA, CDR2 SQIVND (reference sequence). CDR3 length equals 15 residues. V was clipped by 6 bases and J by 0 bases, with 12 bases between them. Amplified TCR beta CDR3 regions derived from RNA transcripts. A set of HTBI primers served as the primers for a first-round RT-PCR of the TCR CDR3. TCRdb reanalysed the multiplex PCR reads using MiXCR and keeps one entry per CDR3 protein. The data contain about 560,000 distinct CDR3 sequences, over 15% of them singletons. Overall study findings and caveats: Using 13 V-J features, a model discriminated ophthalmopathy from stable hyperthyroidism. The model anticipated ophthalmopathy a median approximately 6.6 months pre-onset.

The specimen sequenced was blood. The sequence was obtained from a woman between 18 and 29 years old with Graves' hyperthyroidism. V is TRBV19 and J is TRBJ2-1; possible D gene TRBD1, 5 bases. In nucleotides, the CDR3 is TGTGCCAGTAGCCCCCAGGGAAGCTCCTACAATGAGCAGTTCTTC. Its translation is CASSPQGSSYNEQFF.